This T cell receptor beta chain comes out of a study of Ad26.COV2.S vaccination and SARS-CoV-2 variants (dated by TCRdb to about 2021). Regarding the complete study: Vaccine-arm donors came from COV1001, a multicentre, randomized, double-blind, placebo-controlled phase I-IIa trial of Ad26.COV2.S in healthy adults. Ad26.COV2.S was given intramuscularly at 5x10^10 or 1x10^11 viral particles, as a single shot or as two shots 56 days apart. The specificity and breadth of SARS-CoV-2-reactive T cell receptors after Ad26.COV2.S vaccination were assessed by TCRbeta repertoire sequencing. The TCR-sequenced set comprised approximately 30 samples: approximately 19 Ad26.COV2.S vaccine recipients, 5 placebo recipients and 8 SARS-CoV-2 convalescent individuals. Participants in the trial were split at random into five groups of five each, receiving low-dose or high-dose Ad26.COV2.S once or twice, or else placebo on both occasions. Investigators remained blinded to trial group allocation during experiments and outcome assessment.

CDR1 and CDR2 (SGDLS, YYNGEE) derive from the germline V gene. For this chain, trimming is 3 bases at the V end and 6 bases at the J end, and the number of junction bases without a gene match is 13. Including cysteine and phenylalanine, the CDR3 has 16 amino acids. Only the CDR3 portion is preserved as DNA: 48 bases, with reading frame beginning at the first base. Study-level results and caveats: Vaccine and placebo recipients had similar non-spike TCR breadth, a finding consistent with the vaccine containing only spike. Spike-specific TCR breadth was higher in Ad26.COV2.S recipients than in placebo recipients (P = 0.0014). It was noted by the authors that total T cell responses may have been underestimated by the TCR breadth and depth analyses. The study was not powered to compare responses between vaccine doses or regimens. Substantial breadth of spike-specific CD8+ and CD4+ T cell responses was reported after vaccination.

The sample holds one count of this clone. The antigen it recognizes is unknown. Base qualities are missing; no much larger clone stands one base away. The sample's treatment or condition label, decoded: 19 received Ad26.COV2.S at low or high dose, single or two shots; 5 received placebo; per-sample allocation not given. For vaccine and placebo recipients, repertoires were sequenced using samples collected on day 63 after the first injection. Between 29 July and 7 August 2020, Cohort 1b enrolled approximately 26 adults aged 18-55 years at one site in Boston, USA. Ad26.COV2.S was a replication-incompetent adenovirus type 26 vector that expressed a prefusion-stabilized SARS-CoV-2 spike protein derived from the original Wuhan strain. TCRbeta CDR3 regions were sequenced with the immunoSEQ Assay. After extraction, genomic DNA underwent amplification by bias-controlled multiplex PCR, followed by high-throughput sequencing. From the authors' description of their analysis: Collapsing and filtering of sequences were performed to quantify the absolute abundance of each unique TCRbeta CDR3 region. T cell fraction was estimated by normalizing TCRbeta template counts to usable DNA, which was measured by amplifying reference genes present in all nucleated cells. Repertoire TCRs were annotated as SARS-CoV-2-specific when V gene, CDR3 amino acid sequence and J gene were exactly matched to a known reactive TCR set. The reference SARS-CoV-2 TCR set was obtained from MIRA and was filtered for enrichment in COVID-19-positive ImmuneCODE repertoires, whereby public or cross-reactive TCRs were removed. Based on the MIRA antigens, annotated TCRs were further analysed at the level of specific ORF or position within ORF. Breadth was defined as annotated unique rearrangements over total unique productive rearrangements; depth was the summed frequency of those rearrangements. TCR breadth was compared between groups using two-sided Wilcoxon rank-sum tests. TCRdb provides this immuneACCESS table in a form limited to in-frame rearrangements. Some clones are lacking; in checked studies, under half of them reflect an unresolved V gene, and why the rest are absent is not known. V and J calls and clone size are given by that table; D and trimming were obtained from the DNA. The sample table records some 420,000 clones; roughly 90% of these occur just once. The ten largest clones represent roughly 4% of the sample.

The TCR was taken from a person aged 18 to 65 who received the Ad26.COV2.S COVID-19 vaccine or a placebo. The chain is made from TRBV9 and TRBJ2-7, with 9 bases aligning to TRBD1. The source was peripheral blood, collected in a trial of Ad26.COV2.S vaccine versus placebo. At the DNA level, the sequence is TGTGCCAGCAGCGCACAATTACAGGGGGCAGTATCCGAGCAGTACTTC. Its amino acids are CASSAQLQGAVSEQYF.